This record covers a single T cell receptor (beta chain). The antigen is not known. Repertoires were generated with immunoSEQ multiplex PCR, while TCRdb's copy carries only in-frame clones and drops some. The data show about 180,000 clones, about nine tenths seen once. This record comes from a study of T cell responses to AZD1222 COVID-19 vaccine. The length of the CDR3 is 14 residues. V was cut by 3 bases and J by 0 bases, with 9 bases left in between. Germline assignment: CDR1 MNHNY and CDR2 SVGAGI (reference sequence). General study findings and limits: The donor cohort was predominantly white British with a female majority, and clonal diversity may have been underestimated. None of the repertoires were sampled until the peak T cell response had passed. With dominance at 160-218 and 743-854, vaccine-associated CD4 TCRs spanned spike. Of the AZD1222 recipients, only 6 or 7 were seropositive at baseline.

V is TRBV6-6 and J is TRBJ2-7; D not certain. This receptor was taken from an adult who received the AZD1222 COVID-19 vaccine. Source: peripheral blood, taken 28 days after the second AZD1222 dose. CDR3 bases: TGTGCCAGCAGTTATTACCCGGGCTCCTACGAGCAGTACTTC. Its protein is CASSYYPGSYEQYF.